This TCR beta chain is from a study of cytomegalovirus exposure and HLA in healthy donors. Study in general: Later analysis reported that the 130 or so validation repertoires shared the platform of the 500 to 750 first-cohort repertoires.

Note on this clone: Its cognate antigen is unknown.

Using immunoSEQ multiplex PCR, the repertoire was profiled, and TCRdb retains in-frame clones only, with some absent. The table records tens of thousands of clones, about 95% of them present only once. Findings of the study overall: High specificity and sensitivity for cytomegalovirus status were reported for the classifier. According to the study, 160 or so TCR beta chains were cytomegalovirus-associated.

Germline V CDR1 and CDR2: MRHNA, SNTAGT. The CDR3 has 13 amino acids. Between the trimmed V and J ends, which lost 3 bases and 4 bases, there was a span of 7 bases. Sequencing was carried out using PBMCs. The TCR sequence derives from a woman in her late teens or twenties in good health and CMV-seronegative. The V and J genes are TRBV6-4 and TRBJ1-5; D remains ambiguous. CDR3 region: CASSEAGNQPQHF. CDR3 in DNA: TGTGCCAGCAGTGAAGCAGGTAATCAGCCCCAGCATTTT.